The 24 T cell receptor beta chains presented below share a single source sample, sequenced in a study of graft-versus-host responses after intestinal transplantation. Antigen specificity for these receptors is unknown. Produced via immunoSEQ multiplex PCR; TCRdb's table is partial and in-frame only. Of about 89,000 clones in the sample, about 94% were seen once. This specimen was unstimulated CD4+ T cells sorted from spleen or lymph node cells, taken before transplant. Receptors originate from a human donor who was the organ donor for an intestinal transplant.

J is TRBJ2-1 and V is TRBV6-5; D not certain. Trimming pared 6 bases from V and 4 bases from J, leaving 10 bases between. This CDR3 spans 13 amino acids. In germline, CDR1 is MNHEY, CDR2 SVGAGI. This chain's CDR3 is CASSHHNYNEQFF. DNA of the CDR3: TGTGCCAGCAGCCACCATAATTACAATGAGCAGTTCTTC.

The V and J genes are TRBV27 and TRBJ2-1; the D is unclear. This CDR3 comprises 12 residues. The V end lost 0 bases, the J end lost 10 bases, and 7 bases lay between the germline ends. Looked up from germline, CDR1 is MNHEY and CDR2 is SMNVEV (reference sequence). The CDR3 DNA sequence: TGTGCCAGCAGTTTATCGTCCGGGGAGCAGTTCTTC. This sequence encodes CASSLSSGEQFF.

The rearrangement uses TRBV18 and TRBJ2-5; possibly TRBD2 for D (5 bases). Germline V lookup: CDR1 KGHSH, CDR2 LQKENI. V dropped 6 bases and J dropped 0 bases, with 20 bases sitting between them. The CDR3 totals 17 residues. The CDR3: CASSPNLVAGYQETQYF. The CDR3 region has the DNA TGTGCCAGCTCCCCTAATCTCGTCGCGGGCTACCAAGAGACCCAGTACTTC.

This clone appeared a single time. The chain links TRBV15 to TRBJ2-1, with D hard to call. This CDR3 is 12 amino acids long. Germline V CDR1 and CDR2: LNHNV, YYDKDF (reference sequence). Trimming took 0 bases from V and 7 from J, leaving 4 bases between them. For the CDR3, the DNA is TGTGCCACCAGCAGAGACAGGAATGAGCAGTTCTTC. Translated, it gives CATSRDRNEQFF.

The chain recombines TRBV6-1 with TRBJ2-7; perhaps D is TRBD1 or TRBD2 (6 bases each). The CDR3 has 13 residues. V was clipped by 6 bases and J by 2 bases, with 11 bases between them. The germline V gene encodes CDR1 MNHNS and CDR2 SASEGT. The CDR3 region has the DNA TGTGCCAGCAGCATCCGGGGGCCCTACGAGCAGTACTTC. Translated: CASSIRGPYEQYF.

The rearrangement uses TRBV9 and TRBJ2-3, with D possibly being TRBD1 (5 bases). CDR3 length: 14 residues. The V end lost 2 bases, the J end lost 3 bases, and 10 bases lay between the germline ends. Germline CDR1 is SGDLS and CDR2 is YYNGEE. CDR3 sequence: CASSVASGTDTQYF. The CDR3 region has the DNA TGTGCCAGCAGCGTCGCGTCAGGGACAGATACGCAGTATTTT. Filled out from reference TRBV9 and TRBJ2-3, the complete variable domain reads DSGVTQTPKHLITATGQRVTLRCSPRSGDLSVYWYQQSLDQGLQFLIQYYNGEERAKGNILERFSAQQFPDLHSELNLSSLELGDSALYFCASSVASGTDTQYFGPGTRLTVL.

The V call is TRBV5-1, the J call TRBJ2-1; TRBD2 aligns across 11 bases. This CDR3 comprises 17 residues. V trimming: 0 bases; J trimming: 6 bases; junction bases outside the gene matches: 8. Germline CDR1 and CDR2: SGHRS and YFSETQ. CDR3 sequence: CASSLVLAGGFSNEQFF. CDR3 sequence (DNA): TGCGCCAGCAGCTTGGTTTTAGCGGGGGGGTTTAGCAATGAGCAGTTCTTC.

The chain is built from TRBV19 and TRBJ1-2, with D tentatively TRBD1 (6 bases). The V end lost 8 bases, the J end lost 7 bases, and 11 bases lay between the germline ends. The CDR3 spans 11 residues. Germline values: CDR1 LNHDA, CDR2 SQIVND (reference sequence). The CDR3 coding sequence is TGTGCCAGTGCACAGGGTGGTGGCTACACCTTC. As protein: CASAQGGGYTF.

V gene TRBV19 combines with J gene TRBJ1-1; D remains ambiguous. The V end was cut by 2 bases, the J end by 1 base, with 8 bases between. This CDR3 contains 14 residues. Germline V lookup: CDR1 LNHDA, CDR2 SQIVND (reference sequence). In nucleotides, the CDR3 is TGTGCCAGTAGTATAAGCGTGGGGAACACTGAAGCTTTCTTT. The encoded protein is CASSISVGNTEAFF.

The chain recombines TRBV5-1 with TRBJ1-1, with D tentatively TRBD1 (5 bases). The CDR3 contains 13 residues. V was clipped by 5 bases and J by 5 bases, with 13 bases between them. The germline V gene encodes CDR1 SGHRS and CDR2 YFSETQ. The CDR3 protein is CASRPDIKTEAFF. The CDR3 DNA is TGCGCCAGCAGGCCGGACATCAAGACTGAAGCTTTCTTT.

This chain uses TRBV25-1 with TRBJ1-1; the D gene is possibly TRBD1 (6 bases). The CDR3 length is 13 residues. Germline V gene data show CDR1 as MGHDK and CDR2 as SYGVNS. Trimming stripped 2 bases from V and 11 bases from J, with 15 bases between. CDR3 in amino acids: CASSEQGGLGAFF. In DNA form, the CDR3 reads TGTGCCAGCAGTGAACAAGGGGGGTTGGGCGCTTTCTTT.

J is TRBJ2-3 and V is TRBV30; tentative D call: TRBD1 (6 bases). Between the trimmed V and J ends, which lost 1 base and 3 bases, there was a span of 11 bases. This CDR3 spans 14 amino acids. Germline-derived CDR1 and CDR2 are GTSNPN and SVGIG (reference sequence). In nucleotides, the CDR3 is TGTGCCTGGAGTGAGGGGACAAGGACAGATACGCAGTATTTT. Its protein is CAWSEGTRTDTQYF.

The genes are TRBV7-9 and TRBJ2-1, with a weak D call TRBD2 (6 bases). Germline V lookup: CDR1 SEHNR, CDR2 FQNEAQ (reference sequence). Trimming left V 0 bases short and J 2 bases short, with 8 bases between. This CDR3 contains 15 residues. The CDR3 sequence is CASSLAWGAYNEQFF. In DNA, the CDR3 is TGTGCCAGCAGCTTAGCCTGGGGGGCCTACAATGAGCAGTTCTTC.

This chain connects TRBV13 to TRBJ2-3; no clear D. Trimming shortened V by 6 bases and J by 2 bases, and 15 bases separated the two germline ends. The length of the CDR3 is 15 residues. CDR1 and CDR2 from the germline V gene are PRHDT and FYEKMQ (reference sequence). Here the CDR3 DNA reads TGTGCCAGCAGTCCAGTAATCACTACCACAGATACGCAGTATTTT. Its protein product is CASSPVITTTDTQYF.

The CDR3 nucleotides are TGTGCCAGCAGTTACCGGGGACAGGGAACAGAAGCTTTCTTT. Translation gives CASSYRGQGTEAFF. This sequence joins TRBV6-5 and TRBJ1-1, with 9 bases fitting TRBD1. The J segment lost 8 bases and the V segment lost 2 bases, leaving 6 bases of the junction unmatched. This CDR3 is built from 14 residues. Germline-derived CDR1 and CDR2 are MNHEY and SVGAGI.

V is TRBV4-2 and J is TRBJ1-6; no definite D call. Deletions cut 0 bases from V and 10 bases from J, with 13 bases between. CDR3 length: 15 residues. CDR1 LGHNA and CDR2 YNFKEQ come from the germline V gene. CDR3 bases: TGTGCCAGCAGCCAAGATACACCCCGCGGGTCACCCCTCCACTTT. Amino acids: CASSQDTPRGSPLHF.

The J gene is TRBJ1-2, the V gene TRBV5-5, with no clear D. V shed 0 bases and J shed 3 bases, with 6 bases lying between them. The CDR3 is made up of 13 amino acids. Germline lookup yields CDR1 SGHKS and CDR2 YYEKEE (reference sequence). For the CDR3, the DNA is TGTGCCAGCAGCTTGGGCGGTTACTATGGCTACACCTTC. It is translated as CASSLGGYYGYTF.

V is TRBV11-2 and J is TRBJ2-5; TRBD1 aligns across 8 bases. The J segment lost 1 base and the V segment lost 4 bases, leaving 8 bases of the junction unmatched. The CDR3 consists of 16 residues. Germline V gene data show CDR1 as SGHAT and CDR2 as FQNNGV. CDR3 sequence (DNA): TGTGCCAGCAGCTCACGGACAGGGAGAAGCCAAGAGACCCAGTACTTC. Encoded protein: CASSSRTGRSQETQYF.

The chain joins TRBV6-1 to TRBJ1-1; D gene unclear. Deletions cut 6 bases from V and 0 bases from J, with 11 bases between. The CDR3 has 14 residues. Germline loops: CDR1 MNHNS, CDR2 SASEGT. CDR3 residues: CASRDGPVNTEAFF. The CDR3 DNA sequence: TGTGCCAGCAGGGACGGCCCTGTGAACACTGAAGCTTTCTTT.

V and J are TRBV11-3 and TRBJ1-1, with D perhaps TRBD1 (5 bases). The V end was cut by 1 base, the J end by 4 bases, with 13 bases between. This CDR3 region has 15 residues. Germline values: CDR1 SGHNT, CDR2 YENEEA. This chain's CDR3 is CASSLAFRGSTEAFF. CDR3 sequence (DNA): TGTGCCAGCAGCTTAGCGTTTCGGGGGAGCACTGAAGCTTTCTTT.

As concerns this clone: A junction end diverges from the germline sequence, so it may reflect a read error. This chain uses TRBV2 with TRBJ1-2; no definite D call. CDR1 is SNHLY, CDR2 FYNNEI, per germline. CDR3 size: 11 residues. CDR3 coding DNA: TGTGCCAGCAGAGAAGCATATGGCTACACCTTC. This sequence encodes CASREAYGYTF.

The chain recombines TRBV2 with TRBJ1-1; D remains ambiguous. Per the germline V gene, CDR1 is SNHLY and CDR2 is FYNNEI. V shed 5 bases and J shed 7 bases, with 17 bases lying between them. This CDR3 contains 14 residues. The CDR3 loop reads CASSITDLLNEAFF. DNA of the CDR3: TGTGCCAGCAGTATAACGGACCTATTGAATGAAGCTTTCTTT.

The rearrangement uses TRBV5-1 and TRBJ2-2, with D uncertain. V was clipped by 3 bases and J by 4 bases, with 19 bases between them. The CDR3 is 17 amino acids. Germline-derived CDR1 and CDR2 are SGHRS and YFSETQ. For the CDR3, the DNA is TGCGCCAGCAGCTCGCTCCCTTGGGTGGGCGCCACCGGGGAGCTGTTTTTT. Translating it yields CASSSLPWVGATGELFF.

The chain recombines TRBV28 with TRBJ1-2, with D perhaps matching TRBD1 (5 bases). The V gene lost 7 bases and the J gene lost 4 bases, with 16 bases spanning the gap. The germline gives CDR1 MDHEN, CDR2 SYDVKM. This CDR3 has 14 amino acids. The CDR3 DNA follows: TGTGCCAGCAATACTAAAGCCGGGACCTATGGCTACACCTTC. It encodes CASNTKAGTYGYTF.